These 26 T cell receptor beta chains share one sample of origin, sequenced in a study of CD8+ T cells in alopecia areata. It was cDNA, reverse transcribed from extracted RNA, that served as the sequencing template. The data were produced by immunoSEQ multiplex PCR, yet TCRdb's version contains in-frame clones alone and is incomplete. The repertoire consists of over 120,000 clones, with around 58% occurring once and the leading ten covering about 6%. The sample was CD4+ T cells sorted from blood, taken at week 0. The receptors come from a human donor with alopecia areata.

CDR3 DNA sequence: TGTGCCAGCAGCTTAGCAGGGGTCGCCGGGGAGCTGTTTTTT. This codes for CASSLAGVAGELFF. This chain links TRBV7-9 with TRBJ2-2; TRBD1 is a possible D gene (5 bases). The CDR3 sequence is 14 residues long. Germline CDR1 SEHNR, CDR2 FQNEAQ (reference sequence). V lost 0 bases to trimming and J lost 6 bases, with 8 bases between them. The entire variable domain, with the rest obtained from reference TRBV7-9 and TRBJ2-2, is as follows: DTGVSQNPRHKITKRGQNVTFRCDPISEHNRLYWYRQTLGQGPEFLTYFQNEAQLEKSRLLSDRFSAERPKGSFSTLEIQRTEQGDSAMYLCASSLAGVAGELFFGEGSRLTVL.

The chain links TRBV7-8 to TRBJ1-5; D gene uncertain. V lost 1 base, J lost 5 bases, and 6 bases lay in between. There are 13 residues in the CDR3. Per the germline V gene, CDR1 is SGHVS and CDR2 is FQNEAQ. DNA for the CDR3: TGTGCCAGCAGCTTAGGCCCGTATCAGCCCCAGCATTTT. This codes for CASSLGPYQPQHF.

This clone was seen a single time. V and J are TRBV2 and TRBJ2-7; 9 bases are a match to TRBD1. Trimming took 6 bases from V and 9 from J; bases not matched to a gene: 6. The CDR3 is 12 amino acids. Germline V gene lookup returns CDR1 SNHLY and CDR2 FYNNEI. The CDR3 nucleotides are TGTGCCAGCAGGGGACAGGGCCGAGGGCAGTACTTC. Its protein is CASRGQGRGQYF.

This chain uses TRBV19 with TRBJ1-1; D may be TRBD1 (6 bases). V lost 6 bases to trimming and J lost 7 bases, with 15 bases between them. The V gene's germline CDR1 is LNHDA and CDR2 SQIVND (reference sequence). This CDR3 has 13 residues. CDR3 region: CASSRNRAGEAFF. CDR3 sequence (DNA): TGTGCCAGTAGCAGAAACAGGGCCGGTGAAGCTTTCTTT. Full variable domain (missing parts from reference TRBV19 and TRBJ1-1): DGGITQSPKYLFRKEGQNVTLSCEQNLNHDAMYWYRQDPGQGLRLIYYSQIVNDFQKGDIAEGYSVSREKKESFPLTVTSAQKNPTAFYLCASSRNRAGEAFFGQGTRLTVV.

The V and J genes are TRBV6-5 and TRBJ1-5, with D maybe TRBD1 (5 bases). Germline-derived CDR1 and CDR2 are MNHEY and SVGAGI. The V gene lost 0 bases and the J gene lost 6 bases, with 12 bases spanning the gap. This CDR3 comprises 15 residues. This CDR3 is CASSYSSGYGQPQHF. The CDR3 DNA sequence: TGTGCCAGCAGTTACTCTTCAGGGTACGGTCAGCCCCAGCATTTT.

The rearrangement uses TRBV7-9 and TRBJ1-2; D perhaps matches TRBD1 (6 bases). Germline-derived CDR1 and CDR2 are SEHNR and FQNEAQ (reference sequence). This CDR3 spans 15 amino acids. Trimming removed 6 bases from V and 8 bases from J, with 22 bases in between. The CDR3 protein is CASRPSWGPGGGYTF. CDR3 DNA sequence: TGTGCCAGCAGGCCTAGTTGGGGGCCGGGCGGAGGCTACACCTTC.

The J gene is TRBJ2-6, the V gene TRBV28; no clear D. The germline V and J ends were trimmed by 10 bases and 4 bases, with 17 bases remaining between them. CDR1 MDHEN and CDR2 SYDVKM come from the germline V gene. The length of the CDR3 is 15 residues. In DNA form, the CDR3 reads TGTGCCACCGCGACACCTGGCGCCGGGGCCAACGTCCTGACTTTC. Amino acid sequence: CATATPGAGANVLTF.

The rearrangement links TRBV14 to TRBJ2-5, with TRBD2 as a possible D gene (6 bases). With 6 bases removed from V and 1 base from J, the gap between germline ends came to 18 bases. This CDR3 comprises 16 residues. Germline V gene lookup returns CDR1 SGHDN and CDR2 FVKESK. The CDR3 DNA follows: TGTGCCAGCAGTCTAAGGAGGGGATTGCCCCAAGAGACCCAGTACTTC. Its protein product is CASSLRRGLPQETQYF.

The chain uses TRBV5-1 and TRBJ1-5, with 9 bases aligning to TRBD1. The CDR3 runs 14 residues. Germline V gives CDR1 SGHRS, CDR2 YFSETQ. Losses at the gene ends were 7 bases for V and 4 bases for J; bases not matched to a gene: 6. CDR3 sequence: CASRRGQGNQPQHF. DNA for the CDR3: TGCGCCAGCCGACGCGGACAGGGGAATCAGCCCCAGCATTTT.

The chain has TRBV4-3 and TRBJ2-5; D might be TRBD2 (6 bases). Trimming shortened V by 0 bases and J by 3 bases, and 14 bases separated the two germline ends. Germline CDR1 LGHNA, CDR2 YSLEER. The CDR3 length is 16 residues. CDR3 bases: TGCGCCAGCAGCCAAGAGATGGCTAGGAGGGAAGAGACCCAGTACTTC. Translating gives CASSQEMARREETQYF.

This clone was found a few times. The gene calls are TRBV2 and TRBJ1-5, with D unresolved. From germline, CDR1 is SNHLY and CDR2 FYNNEI. Between the trimmed V and J ends, which lost 4 bases and 2 bases, there was a span of 9 bases. The CDR3 is made up of 14 amino acids. The DNA for the CDR3 is TGTGCCAGCAGTGTTGAGAGGGGCAATCAGCCCCAGCATTTT. It yields the protein CASSVERGNQPQHF.

V and J are TRBV10-3 and TRBJ2-4, with no clear D. Germline assignment: CDR1 ENHRY and CDR2 SYGVKD. The CDR3 totals 12 residues. V was pared by 7 bases and J by 0 bases, with 4 bases between. The DNA for the CDR3 is TGTGCCATCAAACTAGCCAAAAACATTCAGTACTTC. Protein: CAIKLAKNIQYF.

This clone was detected once. V gene TRBV5-1 combines with J gene TRBJ2-2; no clear D. Germline V gene data show CDR1 as SGHRS and CDR2 as YFSETQ. V was pared by 5 bases and J by 4 bases, with 12 bases between. The CDR3 extends over 14 amino acids. The CDR3 is CASRDGISTGELFF. The CDR3 DNA reads as TGCGCCAGCAGAGACGGAATCAGCACCGGGGAGCTGTTTTTT.

The V and J genes are TRBV29-1 and TRBJ1-2, with D tentatively TRBD1 (5 bases). Germline V gene sequence: CDR1 SQVTM, CDR2 ANQGSEA. The CDR3 runs 12 residues. V was cut by 7 bases and J by 2 bases, with 11 bases left in between. CDR3 sequence: CSGGTPNYGYTF. In nucleotides, the CDR3 is TGCAGCGGGGGCACCCCCAACTATGGCTACACCTTC.

The chain has TRBV19 and TRBJ1-2; 8 bases align to TRBD1. CDR3 length equals 12 residues. Per germline, CDR1 LNHDA and CDR2 SQIVND (reference sequence). V shed 4 bases and J 5 bases; nucleotides not matched to a gene: 0. The CDR3 loop is CASSRQGYGYTF. As DNA, the CDR3 is TGTGCCAGTAGTAGACAGGGGTATGGCTACACCTTC.

This clone was detected a few times. The chain carries TRBV30 and TRBJ1-5; 7 bases align to TRBD1. The CDR3 has 15 amino acids. CDR1 is GTSNPN and CDR2 is SVGIG in the germline V gene (reference sequence). V was clipped by 3 bases and J by 4 bases; unmatched bases: 9. The CDR3 region has the DNA TGTGCCTGGAGCGACGAACAGGGGAGAAATCAGCCCCAGCATTTT. It codes for CAWSDEQGRNQPQHF.

The genes are TRBV9 and TRBJ2-3; D is perhaps TRBD2 (5 bases). Trimming took 1 base from V and 1 from J, leaving 13 bases between them. The CDR3 extends over 16 amino acids. Per germline, CDR1 SGDLS and CDR2 YYNGEE. The CDR3 coding sequence is TGTGCCAGCAGCGTAAGGTGGGGAGATCGCACAGATACGCAGTATTTT. It is translated as CASSVRWGDRTDTQYF.

Here the CDR3 DNA reads TGCGCCAGCAGCCACGAAGTCGGAGGCTACACCTTC. Amino acids: CASSHEVGGYTF. The chain joins TRBV4-1 to TRBJ1-2; D unresolved. The length of the CDR3 is 12 residues. Trimming took 3 bases from V and 8 from J, leaving 10 bases between them. CDR1 is MGHRA and CDR2 is YSYEKL in the germline V gene.

The gene calls are TRBV4-1 and TRBJ2-3; no reliable D call. Germline V gives CDR1 MGHRA, CDR2 YSYEKL. The CDR3 runs to 13 residues. The germline V and J ends were trimmed by 6 bases and 3 bases, with 10 bases remaining between them. CDR3 in amino acids: CASRGSSTDTQYF. The CDR3 nucleotides are TGCGCCAGCAGGGGATCAAGTACAGATACGCAGTATTTT.

Here the CDR3 DNA reads TGTGCCTGGCTTCCAGGGGGGGTTGGGACCCAGTACTTC. Residues: CAWLPGGVGTQYF. The chain is built from TRBV30 and TRBJ2-5; D is tentatively TRBD1 or TRBD2 (7 bases each). The CDR3 is 13 amino acids. The V and J ends lost 5 bases and 7 bases respectively, with 17 bases between them. Germline V gene lookup returns CDR1 GTSNPN and CDR2 SVGIG (reference sequence).

The J gene is TRBJ2-2, the V gene TRBV29-1; tentative D call: TRBD1 (7 bases). Per germline, CDR1 SQVTM and CDR2 ANQGSEA. Trimming pared 8 bases from V and 4 bases from J, leaving 17 bases between. This CDR3 spans 14 amino acids. The CDR3 DNA is TGCAGCTCTCGGGCAGGGGGAGGCACCGGGGAGCTGTTTTTT. This codes for CSSRAGGGTGELFF.

The chain links TRBV29-1 to TRBJ1-5; tentatively, D is TRBD1 (6 bases). This CDR3 spans 13 amino acids. Germline CDR1 is SQVTM and CDR2 is ANQGSEA. Between the trimmed V and J ends, which lost 2 bases and 2 bases, there was a span of 7 bases. CDR3 DNA: TGCAGCGTTGAAACAGGGCGCAATCAGCCCCAGCATTTT. The encoded protein is CSVETGRNQPQHF.

The V and J genes are TRBV18 and TRBJ2-4; 7 bases align to TRBD1. Unmatched junction bases numbered 4, after V lost 4 bases and J lost 7 bases. CDR1 is KGHSH and CDR2 is LQKENI in the germline V gene. This CDR3 region has 13 residues. The CDR3 spells CASSLGQPNIQYF. The CDR3 region has the DNA TGTGCCAGCTCACTGGGACAGCCCAACATTCAGTACTTC. Looking up the rest from reference TRBV18 and TRBJ2-4 gives the full variable domain: NAGVMQNPRHLVRRRGQEARLRCSPMKGHSHVYWYRQLPEEGLKFMVYLQKENIIDESGMPKERFSAEFPKEGPSILRIQQVVRGDSAAYFCASSLGQPNIQYFGAGTRLSVL.

The genes are TRBV5-1 and TRBJ2-3; 8 nucleotides align to TRBD2. V trimming: 4 bases; J trimming: 2 bases; junction bases outside the gene matches: 15. Germline CDR1 and CDR2: SGHRS and YFSETQ. The CDR3 runs to 18 residues. As DNA, the CDR3 is TGCGCCAGCAGCCGGAGCGGAGCGGGGGACCTGAACACAGATACGCAGTATTTT. Residues: CASSRSGAGDLNTDTQYF.

In its sample, this clone was seen once. The rearrangement uses TRBV4-1 and TRBJ2-3, with 9 bases fitting TRBD1. The germline gives CDR1 MGHRA, CDR2 YSYEKL. The CDR3 length is 17 residues. The ends lost 1 base at V and 2 bases at J; junction bases unmatched: 7. The chain's CDR3 is CASSQGGTGSPTDTQYF. The CDR3 DNA reads TGCGCCAGCAGCCAAGGCGGGACAGGGTCGCCCACAGATACGCAGTATTTT.

This clone turned up a few times. This rearrangement joins TRBV7-9 to TRBJ1-1; D not certain. Germline V gene lookup returns CDR1 SEHNR and CDR2 FQNEAQ (reference sequence). The CDR3 consists of 14 residues. Deletions cut 5 bases from V and 3 bases from J, with 13 bases between. CDR3 loop: CASSPGSRYTEAFF. The DNA for the CDR3 is TGTGCCAGCAGCCCCGGCAGCCGGTACACTGAAGCTTTCTTT.